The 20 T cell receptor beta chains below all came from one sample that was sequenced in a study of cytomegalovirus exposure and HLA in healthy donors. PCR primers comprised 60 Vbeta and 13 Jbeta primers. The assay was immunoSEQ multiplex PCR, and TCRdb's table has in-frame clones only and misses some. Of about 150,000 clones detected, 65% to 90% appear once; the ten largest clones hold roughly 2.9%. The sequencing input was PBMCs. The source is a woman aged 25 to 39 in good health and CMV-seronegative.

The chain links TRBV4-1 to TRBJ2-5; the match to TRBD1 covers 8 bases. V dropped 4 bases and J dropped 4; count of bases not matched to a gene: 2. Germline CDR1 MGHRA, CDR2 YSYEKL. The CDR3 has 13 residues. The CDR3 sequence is CASSRGTGETQYF. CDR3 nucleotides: TGCGCCAGCAGCCGGGGGACAGGAGAGACCCAGTACTTC.

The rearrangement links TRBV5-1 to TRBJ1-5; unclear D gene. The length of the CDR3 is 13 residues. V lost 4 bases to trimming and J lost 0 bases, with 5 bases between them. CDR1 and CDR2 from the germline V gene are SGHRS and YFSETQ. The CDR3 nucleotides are TGCGCCAGCAGCACAGATAGCAATCAGCCCCAGCATTTT. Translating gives CASSTDSNQPQHF. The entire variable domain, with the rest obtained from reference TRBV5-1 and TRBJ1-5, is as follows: KAGVTQTPRYLIKTRGQQVTLSCSPISGHRSVSWYQQTPGQGLQFLFEYFSETQRNKGNFPGRFSGRQFSNSRSEMNVSTLELGDSALYLCASSTDSNQPQHFGDGTRLSIL.

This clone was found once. Here the CDR3 reads CASSLGNRENTGELFF. For the CDR3, the DNA is TGTGCCAGCAGCTTGGGAAACAGGGAAAACACCGGGGAGCTGTTTTTT. V usage is TRBV5-4 and J usage is TRBJ2-2; maybe TRBD1 (6 bases). The germline gives CDR1 SGHNT, CDR2 YYREEE (reference sequence). The CDR3 has 16 residues. With 0 bases removed from V and 2 bases from J, the gap between germline ends came to 11 bases.

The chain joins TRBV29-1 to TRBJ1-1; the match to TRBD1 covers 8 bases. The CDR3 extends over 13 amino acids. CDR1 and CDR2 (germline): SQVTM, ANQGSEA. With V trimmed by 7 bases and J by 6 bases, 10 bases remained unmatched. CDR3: CSARQGSGSEAFF. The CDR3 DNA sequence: TGCAGCGCCCGACAGGGGAGCGGCTCTGAAGCTTTCTTT.

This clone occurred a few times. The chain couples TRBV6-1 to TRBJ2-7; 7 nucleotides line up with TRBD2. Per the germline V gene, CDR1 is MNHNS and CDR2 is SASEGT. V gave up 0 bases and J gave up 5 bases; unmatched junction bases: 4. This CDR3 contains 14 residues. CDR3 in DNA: TGTGCCAGCAGTGAAGCGGGAGGGAACAACGAGCAGTACTTC. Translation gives CASSEAGGNNEQYF.

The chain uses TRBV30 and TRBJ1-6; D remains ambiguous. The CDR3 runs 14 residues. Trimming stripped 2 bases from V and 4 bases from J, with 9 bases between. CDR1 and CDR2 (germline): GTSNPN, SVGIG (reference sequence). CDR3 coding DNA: TGTGCCTGGAGTAAAGTCCGGTATAATTCACCCCTCCACTTT. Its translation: CAWSKVRYNSPLHF.

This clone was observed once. CDR3 nucleotides: TGTGCCAGCAGTTTAAAGGGACAGACCTTTTTACCGCCCCTCCACTTT. It codes for CASSLKGQTFLPPLHF. The chain combines TRBV27 with TRBJ1-6; 7 bases are a match to TRBD1. CDR3 length: 16 residues. CDR1 and CDR2 (germline): MNHEY, SMNVEV (reference sequence). V was clipped by 2 bases and J by 13 bases; unmatched bases: 14.

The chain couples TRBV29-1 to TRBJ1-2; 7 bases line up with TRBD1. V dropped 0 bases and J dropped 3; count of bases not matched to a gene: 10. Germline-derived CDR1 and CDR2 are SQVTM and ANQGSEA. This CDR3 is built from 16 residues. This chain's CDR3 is CSVEDLSTGRDYGYTF. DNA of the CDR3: TGCAGCGTTGAAGATCTTTCGACAGGGCGCGACTATGGCTACACCTTC.

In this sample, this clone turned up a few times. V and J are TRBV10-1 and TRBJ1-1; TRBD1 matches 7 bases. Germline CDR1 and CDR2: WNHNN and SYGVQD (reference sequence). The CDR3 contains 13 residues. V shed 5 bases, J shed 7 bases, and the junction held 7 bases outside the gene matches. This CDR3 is CASSYNQGDEAFF. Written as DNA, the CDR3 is TGCGCCAGCAGTTACAACCAGGGGGATGAAGCTTTCTTT.

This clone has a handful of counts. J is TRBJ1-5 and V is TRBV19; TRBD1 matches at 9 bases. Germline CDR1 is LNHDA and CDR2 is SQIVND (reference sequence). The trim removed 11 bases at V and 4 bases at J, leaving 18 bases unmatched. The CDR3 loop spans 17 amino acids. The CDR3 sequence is CAASSVSNRGQNQPQHF. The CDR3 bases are TGTGCCGCCAGTAGTGTAAGTAACAGGGGGCAAAATCAGCCCCAGCATTTT.

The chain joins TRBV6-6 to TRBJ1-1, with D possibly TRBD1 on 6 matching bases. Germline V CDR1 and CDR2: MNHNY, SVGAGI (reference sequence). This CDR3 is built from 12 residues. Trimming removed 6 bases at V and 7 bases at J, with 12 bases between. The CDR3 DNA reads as TGTGCCAGCAGCATAGGACAGAGTGAAGCTTTCTTT. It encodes CASSIGQSEAFF.

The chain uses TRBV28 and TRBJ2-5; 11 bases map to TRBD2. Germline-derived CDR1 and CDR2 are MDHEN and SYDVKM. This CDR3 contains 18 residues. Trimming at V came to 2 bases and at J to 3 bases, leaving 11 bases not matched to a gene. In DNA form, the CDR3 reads TGTGCCAGCAGTTTAGTCCGGGGGAGTAGCGGGAGGGAAGAGACCCAGTACTTC. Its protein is CASSLVRGSSGREETQYF.

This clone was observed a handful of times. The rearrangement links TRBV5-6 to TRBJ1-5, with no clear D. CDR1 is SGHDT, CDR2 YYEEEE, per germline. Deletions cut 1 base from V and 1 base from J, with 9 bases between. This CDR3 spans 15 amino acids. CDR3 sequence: CASSLYTASNQPQHF. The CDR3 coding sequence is TGTGCCAGCAGCTTGTACACAGCAAGCAATCAGCCCCAGCATTTT.

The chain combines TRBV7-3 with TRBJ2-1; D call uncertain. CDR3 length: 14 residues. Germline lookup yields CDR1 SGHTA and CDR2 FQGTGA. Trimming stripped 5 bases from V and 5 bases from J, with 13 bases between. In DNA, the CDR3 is TGTGCCAGCAGCCCGTCAGGTTGGGACAATGAGCAGTTCTTC. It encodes CASSPSGWDNEQFF.

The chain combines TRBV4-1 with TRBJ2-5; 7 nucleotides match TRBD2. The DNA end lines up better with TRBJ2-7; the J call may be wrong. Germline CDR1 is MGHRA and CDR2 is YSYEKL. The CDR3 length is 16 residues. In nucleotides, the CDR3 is TGCGCCAGCAGCCCCTGGGAGGGAACTTACTCCTACGAGCAGTACTTC. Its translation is CASSPWEGTYSYEQYF.

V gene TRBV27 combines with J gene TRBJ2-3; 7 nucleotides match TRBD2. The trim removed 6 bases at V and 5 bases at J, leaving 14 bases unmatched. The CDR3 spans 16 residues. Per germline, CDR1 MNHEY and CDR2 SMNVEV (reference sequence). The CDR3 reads CASSPSRVAGIDTQYF. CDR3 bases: TGTGCCAGCAGCCCCTCCCGGGTAGCGGGCATAGATACGCAGTATTTT.

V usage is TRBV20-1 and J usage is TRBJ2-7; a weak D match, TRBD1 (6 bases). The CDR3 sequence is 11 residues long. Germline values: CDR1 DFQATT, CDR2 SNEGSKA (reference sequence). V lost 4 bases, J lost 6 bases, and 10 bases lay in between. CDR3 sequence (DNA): TGCAGTGCTAACAGGGTGACCGAGCAGTACTTC. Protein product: CSANRVTEQYF.

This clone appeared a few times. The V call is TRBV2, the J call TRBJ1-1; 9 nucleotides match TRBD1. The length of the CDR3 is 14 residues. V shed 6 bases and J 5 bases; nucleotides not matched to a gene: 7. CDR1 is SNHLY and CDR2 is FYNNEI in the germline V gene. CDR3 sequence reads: CASRLQGAWTEAFF. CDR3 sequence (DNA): TGTGCCAGCAGATTACAGGGGGCGTGGACTGAAGCTTTCTTT. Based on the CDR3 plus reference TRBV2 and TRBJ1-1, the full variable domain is EPEVTQTPSHQVTQMGQEVILRCVPISNHLYFYWYRQILGQKVEFLVSFYNNEISEKSEIFDDQFSVERPDGSNFTLKIRSTKLEDSAMYFCASRLQGAWTEAFFGQGTRLTVV.

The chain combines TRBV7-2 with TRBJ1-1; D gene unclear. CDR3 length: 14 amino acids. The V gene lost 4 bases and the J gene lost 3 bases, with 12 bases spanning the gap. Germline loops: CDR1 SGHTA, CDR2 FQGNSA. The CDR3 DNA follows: TGTGCCAGCAGCTCTGCAGGCATCCACACTGAAGCTTTCTTT. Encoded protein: CASSSAGIHTEAFF. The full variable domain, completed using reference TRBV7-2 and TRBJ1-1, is GAGVSQSPSNKVTEKGKDVELRCDPISGHTALYWYRQSLGQGLEFLIYFQGNSAPDKSGLPSDRFSAERTGGSVSTLTIQRTQQEDSAVYLCASSSAGIHTEAFFGQGTRLTVV.

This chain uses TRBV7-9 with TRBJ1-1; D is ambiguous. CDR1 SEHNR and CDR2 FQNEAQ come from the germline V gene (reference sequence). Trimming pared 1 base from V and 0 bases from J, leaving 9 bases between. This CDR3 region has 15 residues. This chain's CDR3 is CASSLGGSLNTEAFF. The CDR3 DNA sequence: TGTGCCAGCAGCTTAGGTGGCAGTTTGAACACTGAAGCTTTCTTT.